The entry below describes one T cell receptor (beta chain). Looked up from germline, CDR1 is SGHDT and CDR2 is YYEEEE. This CDR3 has 16 amino acids. V lost 4 bases to trimming and J lost 6 bases, with 22 bases between them. This specimen comes from a study of blood T cell repertoires in COVID-19. Study-level background: Sites in the United States, Italy and Spain provided acute and convalescent COVID-19 samples. Sources were T cells, B-cell-depleted T cells, or PBMCs; the material itself was cDNA or gDNA.

In the authors' workflow: Amplification of reference gene primers provided the estimated nucleated cell counts. TCRdb's table, derived via immunoSEQ multiplex PCR, lists solely in-frame clones and lacks some. That table furnishes V, J and clone size, whereas the DNA furnished D and trimming. The table includes approximately 150,000 clones, roughly 80% detected once. Sequenced material: peripheral blood. The clonotype comes from a man aged 60-69 years with acute or convalescent COVID-19. The V gene is TRBV5-6, the J gene TRBJ1-2, with D maybe TRBD1 (6 bases). The CDR3 here is CASSRPGQPGLNGYTF. The CDR3 DNA follows: TGTGCCAGCAGCCGGCCAGGACAGCCAGGCCTTAATGGCTACACCTTC.